This T cell receptor (beta chain) was sequenced in a study of blood T cell repertoires in COVID-19. Study context: Some COVID-19 samples were acute and others convalescent; all came from the United States, Italy and Spain.

V was cut by 4 bases and J by 2 bases, with 5 bases left in between. The CDR3 spans 11 residues. Germline CDR1 reads SQVTM; CDR2 reads ANQGSEA. In the authors' workflow: The authors estimated nucleated cell counts from reference gene primer amplification. Clones were sequenced by immunoSEQ multiplex PCR, and TCRdb holds only the in-frame ones, with some missing. For V, J and clone size, that table is used; D and trimming come from the DNA. This table has tens of thousands of clones, less than 75% appearing once. The TCR originated in a woman between 70 and 85 years old with acute or convalescent COVID-19. The chain couples TRBV29-1 to TRBJ1-2, with D tentatively TRBD1 (5 bases). The sequenced material came from peripheral blood. The DNA for the CDR3 is TGCAGCGTTGGACAGAACTATGGCTACACCTTC. It encodes CSVGQNYGYTF.